The 29 T cell receptor beta chains given below trace back to one sample, sequenced in a study of CD8+CD57+ T cells in acquired aplastic anemia. Using genomic DNA as the template, TCR beta VDJ and CDR3 profiling was carried out. TCRdb recomputed calls from the reads with MiXCR, one row per CDR3 protein. The sample contains hundreds of thousands of distinct CDR3 sequences, about 70% of which appear only once. Sequenced: sorted CD4+, CD8+, or CD8+CD57+ T cells (not recorded which) from PBMCs. All receptors derive from a human donor in good health, serving as a control.

This clonotype was seen only once. The chain couples TRBV7-3 to TRBJ1-2; D is unresolved. CDR3 length: 13 amino acids. Germline values: CDR1 SGHTA, CDR2 FQGTGA. Trimming cost V 6 bases and J 3 bases, with 11 bases left between them. This CDR3 is CASRVDGYYGYTF. CDR3 DNA sequence: TGTGCCAGCAGGGTGGACGGATACTATGGCTACACCTTC.

Notes on this clonotype: Without the conserved terminal phenylalanine or tryptophan, this CDR3 likely stems from a read error. Because the CDR3's place on the DNA is in doubt, the DNA is left out and the CDR3 is given as listed by TCRdb. The J gene is TRBJ1-2, the V gene TRBV7-2. Germline V lookup: CDR1 SGHTA, CDR2 FQGNSA. The CDR3 is made up of 13 amino acids, end residues included. CDR3 region: CASSFFAGEDGEL.

Worth noting for this clonotype: The CDR3 ends on some other residue instead of the conserved phenylalanine or tryptophan, so this is likely a read error. The chain joins TRBV24-1 to TRBJ2-2; TRBD1 agrees at 9 bases. Germline V CDR1 and CDR2: KGHDR, SFDVKD. The CDR3 extends over 13 amino acids. V trimming: 9 bases; J trimming: 4 bases; junction bases outside the gene matches: 2. As DNA, the CDR3 is TGTGCCACCGGACAGGGGAGCACCGGGGAGCTGTTTTTA. This sequence encodes CATGQGSTGELFL.

The CDR3 sequence is CASTSANEQFF. DNA of the CDR3: TGTGCCAGCACGTCCGCCAATGAGCAGTTCTTC. This rearrangement joins TRBV2 to TRBJ2-1; D is ambiguous. Deletions cut 7 bases from V and 6 bases from J, with 7 bases between. The CDR3 has 11 amino acids. Germline V lookup: CDR1 SNHLY, CDR2 FYNNEI.

The V gene is TRBV4-3, the J gene TRBJ2-7; D might be TRBD2 (6 bases). The germline CDR1 and CDR2 sequences are LGHNA and YSLEER. The V gene lost 10 bases and the J gene lost 3 bases, with 19 bases spanning the gap. CDR3 length: 14 amino acids. CDR3: CATSIGRGNYEQYF. CDR3 sequence (DNA): TGCGCCACTTCGATAGGACGGGGGAACTACGAGCAGTACTTC.

This clonotype was seen at least ten times. V is TRBV20-1 and J is TRBJ1-5; D not certain. This CDR3 contains 13 residues. The V end lost 4 bases, the J end lost 4 bases, and 11 bases lay between the germline ends. Germline CDR1 reads DFQATT; CDR2 reads SNEGSKA (reference sequence). CDR3 residues: CSATPSRNQPQHF. The CDR3 DNA reads as TGCAGTGCTACCCCCAGCCGGAATCAGCCCCAGCATTTT.

A single count supports this clonotype. The gene calls are TRBV2 and TRBJ2-3; tentatively, D is TRBD2 (5 bases). The ends were cut back, 2 bases at V and 4 bases at J, with 10 bases in the middle. Germline CDR1 and CDR2: SNHLY and FYNNEI. The CDR3 extends over 14 amino acids. In DNA form, the CDR3 reads TGTGCCAGCAGTGAACGAGGGCGGGCAGATACGCAGTATTTT. This gives the protein CASSERGRADTQYF.

This clonotype was recorded at least ten times. The DNA of the CDR3 is TGTGCCAGCAGCTTAATGCCGGGTGAAGCTTTCTTT. Translation gives CASSLMPGEAFF. The rearrangement uses TRBV5-8 and TRBJ1-1, with D hard to call. Germline assignment: CDR1 SGHTS and CDR2 YDEGEE. CDR3 length: 12 residues. Deletions cut 2 bases from V and 7 bases from J, with 9 bases between.

The chain joins TRBV7-2 to TRBJ2-5; TRBD1 might be the D (6 bases). The CDR3 consists of 16 residues. Per the germline V gene, CDR1 is SGHTA and CDR2 is FQGNSA. Trimming removed 6 bases from V and 7 bases from J, with 24 bases in between. The CDR3 region is CASSLGGRTTIATQYF. In nucleotides, the CDR3 is TGTGCCAGCAGTCTAGGGGGACGAACGACAATCGCGACCCAGTACTTC.

The DNA of the CDR3 is TGCGCCAGCAGTCCCGGGGGCATAGTCTACGAGCAGTACTTC. Translated, it gives CASSPGGIVYEQYF. The genes are TRBV5-1 and TRBJ2-7; D may be TRBD1 or TRBD2 (6 bases each). Germline V gene lookup returns CDR1 SGHRS and CDR2 YFSETQ. The CDR3 spans 14 residues. Trimming stripped 5 bases from V and 3 bases from J, with 15 bases between.

This clonotype was recorded many times. V is TRBV5-8 and J is TRBJ2-1; D perhaps matches TRBD1 (5 bases). CDR3 length: 15 amino acids. V was cut by 0 bases and J by 7 bases, with 14 bases left in between. Germline values: CDR1 SGHTS, CDR2 YDEGEE. The CDR3 coding sequence is TGTGCCAGCAGCTTGGGTCAGGGCAGGATAAATGAGCAGTTCTTC. It is translated as CASSLGQGRINEQFF.

The chain joins TRBV4-2 to TRBJ2-5; tentatively, D is TRBD1 (5 bases). The CDR3 loop spans 14 amino acids. Germline loops: CDR1 LGHNA, CDR2 YNFKEQ. Trimming removed 6 bases at V and 1 base at J, with 12 bases between. In nucleotides, the CDR3 is TGTGCCAGCAGTTCTACAGGCGTCCAAGAGACCCAGTACTTC. Translated, it gives CASSSTGVQETQYF.

Ten or more counts support this clonotype. J is TRBJ1-1 and V is TRBV12-3 or TRBV12-4; TRBD1 aligns across 7 bases. Germline trimming cut 6 bases from V and 3 bases from J; bases unmatched to any gene: 10. This CDR3 has 15 residues. CDR3 nucleotides: TGTGCCAGCAGCAAAGAACAGCAGGGGGACACTGAAGCTTTCTTT. Its translation is CASSKEQQGDTEAFF.

This clonotype was detected ten times or more. The chain joins TRBV6-6 to TRBJ1-2; 7 nucleotides match TRBD1. Trimming took 1 base from V and 3 from J; bases not matched to a gene: 2. CDR3 length equals 14 residues. Germline CDR1 and CDR2: MNHNY and SVGAGI (reference sequence). CDR3 loop: CASSYFDRDYGYTF. CDR3 in DNA: TGTGCCAGCAGTTACTTCGACAGGGACTATGGCTACACCTTC.

Details on this clonotype: Since no conserved phenylalanine or tryptophan closes the CDR3, a read error is the likely cause. Because the CDR3's place on the DNA is in doubt, the DNA is left out and the CDR3 is given as listed by TCRdb. This chain links TRBV7-2 with TRBJ2-1; TRBD1, the table's D call, lacks a check against the DNA. In germline, CDR1 is SGHTA, CDR2 FQGNSA. The CDR3 is made up of 13 amino acids, end residues included. CDR3 amino acids: CASGRQGAFETQY.

Many counts were recorded for this clonotype. The chain uses TRBV2 and TRBJ2-3; 11 nucleotides match TRBD2. The germline CDR1 and CDR2 sequences are SNHLY and FYNNEI. The CDR3 is 17 residues long. Unmatched junction bases numbered 11, after V lost 4 bases and J lost 5 bases. CDR3 region: CASSVLAGAYTVDTQYF. CDR3 in DNA: TGTGCCAGCAGTGTACTAGCGGGGGCCTACACGGTAGATACGCAGTATTTT.

The CDR3 loop reads CASSLDTSSDTQYF. The CDR3 coding sequence is TGTGCCAGCAGTTTGGATACTAGCTCGGATACGCAGTATTTT. The genes are TRBV7-9 and TRBJ2-3, with a possible D match to TRBD2 (6 bases). The CDR3 is made up of 14 amino acids. Per germline, CDR1 SEHNR and CDR2 FQNEAQ (reference sequence). Trimming took off 6 bases at V and 6 bases at J, with 16 bases between the two ends.

J is TRBJ2-6 and V is TRBV2, with D hard to call. Trimming cost V 4 bases and J 0 bases, with 7 bases left between them. The germline V gene encodes CDR1 SNHLY and CDR2 FYNNEI. This CDR3 has 15 residues. CDR3 nucleotide sequence: TGTGCCAGCAGTGCGGACGACTCTGGGGCCAACGTCCTGACTTTC. Encoded protein: CASSADDSGANVLTF.

V gene TRBV7-3 combines with J gene TRBJ1-2, with D perhaps TRBD1 (5 bases). Between the trimmed V and J ends, which lost 6 bases and 6 bases, there was a span of 20 bases. Germline V lookup: CDR1 SGHTA, CDR2 FQGTGA. The CDR3 runs 15 residues. CDR3 residues: CASSEGRGKGDGYTF. In nucleotides, the CDR3 is TGTGCCAGCAGTGAGGGGAGAGGGAAAGGCGATGGCTACACCTTC.

The chain employs TRBV7-3 and TRBJ1-2; 8 bases align to TRBD1. CDR3 length: 17 residues. In germline, CDR1 is SGHTA, CDR2 FQGTGA. The V and J ends lost 5 bases and 4 bases, in that order; junction bases with no gene match: 15. The CDR3 nucleotides read TGTGCCAGCAGCCCGGCGCTAACAGGGGGACAGATCTATGGCTACACCTTC. As protein: CASSPALTGGQIYGYTF.

This chain joins TRBV7-3 and TRBJ1-3; D not resolved. Trimming shortened V by 7 bases and J by 16 bases, and 29 bases separated the two germline ends. This CDR3 has 15 amino acids. CDR1 is SGHTA, CDR2 FQGTGA, per germline. The CDR3 DNA reads TGTGCCAGCACCACTACCGGTAGGACCGGGGAGCTGATTTATTTT. This gives the protein CASTTTGRTGELIYF.

Concerning this clonotype: One end of the junction varies from germline; a read error may be responsible. The chain carries TRBV5-8 and TRBJ1-4; 7 positions agree with TRBD1. Per the germline V gene, CDR1 is SGHTS and CDR2 is YDEGEE. The CDR3 has 16 residues. The CDR3, as DNA: TGTGCCACCAGCTTAGGGGGCAGCCAACGAAATGAAAAACTGTTTTTT. The encoded protein is CATSLGGSQRNEKLFF.

This clonotype was picked up many times. The gene calls are TRBV5-1 and TRBJ2-4; unclear D gene. Germline-derived CDR1 and CDR2 are SGHRS and YFSETQ. The CDR3 is 14 residues long. V lost 0 bases and J lost 8, with 12 bases in between. The CDR3 spells CASSLVPGRHIQYF. The CDR3, as DNA: TGCGCCAGCAGCTTGGTTCCTGGCCGACACATTCAGTACTTC.

The genes are TRBV20-1 and TRBJ2-1, with D maybe TRBD1 (6 bases). V was cut by 2 bases and J by 8 bases, with 16 bases left in between. The CDR3 extends over 14 amino acids. Germline CDR1 reads DFQATT; CDR2 reads SNEGSKA (reference sequence). This CDR3 is CSARPRTGGYEQFF. CDR3 sequence (DNA): TGCAGTGCTAGACCCCGGACTGGGGGCTATGAGCAGTTCTTC.

The genes are TRBV7-3 and TRBJ1-4; D is perhaps TRBD1 (6 bases). The CDR3 is 15 amino acids. V shed 4 bases and J shed 15 bases, with 24 bases lying between them. Per the germline V gene, CDR1 is SGHTA and CDR2 is FQGTGA. The CDR3 reads CASSSVRQENQNLFF. The CDR3 coding sequence is TGTGCCAGCAGCTCGGTTAGACAGGAGAATCAAAACTTGTTTTTT.

The rearrangement uses TRBV7-2 and TRBJ1-4; TRBD1 is a possible D gene (6 bases). Germline V gene data show CDR1 as SGHTA and CDR2 as FQGNSA. The CDR3 runs to 15 residues. The V end was cut by 1 base, the J end by 5 bases, with 11 bases between. The CDR3 coding sequence is TGTGCCAGCAGCTTAGTGCCAGGGGAAAATGAAAAACTGTTTTTT. This encodes CASSLVPGENEKLFF.

This clonotype was found many times. The V and J genes are TRBV20-1 and TRBJ2-5; 7 bases are a match to TRBD2. CDR1 and CDR2 from the germline V gene are DFQATT and SNEGSKA (reference sequence). CDR3 length equals 15 residues. V lost 7 bases, J lost 2 bases, and 13 bases stayed unmatched. The CDR3 loop reads CSVRKGGGEQETQYF. The CDR3 DNA reads as TGCAGTGTCCGAAAGGGCGGGGGAGAACAAGAGACCCAGTACTTC.

This clonotype came up many times. This chain connects TRBV7-2 to TRBJ1-2; TRBD1 might be the D (5 bases). The ends were cut back, 5 bases at V and 5 bases at J, with 15 bases in the middle. This CDR3 is built from 14 residues. The V gene's germline CDR1 is SGHTA and CDR2 FQGNSA. CDR3 nucleotides: TGTGCCAGCAGCGGCCGACAGCAAACATATGGCTACACCTTC. Amino acids: CASSGRQQTYGYTF.

The chain is built from TRBV5-1 and TRBJ1-5; D ambiguous. Trimming removed 3 bases at V and 5 bases at J, with 12 bases between. In germline, CDR1 is SGHRS, CDR2 YFSETQ. This CDR3 has 14 amino acids. CDR3 amino acids: CASSYAGEDQPQHF. In nucleotides, the CDR3 is TGCGCCAGCAGCTACGCGGGAGAGGATCAGCCCCAGCATTTT.